A single sample is the source of the 17 T cell receptor beta chains below, sequenced in a study of blood T cell repertoires in COVID-19. The method was immunoSEQ multiplex PCR; TCRdb's version includes in-frame clones alone and lacks a portion of them. Among approximately 360,000 clones listed, about 87% were seen once. The sample taken for sequencing was PBMCs or T cells enriched from blood (not recorded which). The receptors were sampled from a man aged 35 to 55 in a cohort exposed to, infected with or recovered from COVID-19 (not recorded which).

The genes are TRBV7-8 and TRBJ1-1; unclear D gene. CDR3 length: 14 residues. V gave up 3 bases and J gave up 1 base, with 9 bases separating them. Germline loops: CDR1 SGHVS, CDR2 FQNEAQ. CDR3 sequence: CASSFRVANTEAFF. CDR3 DNA sequence: TGTGCCAGCAGCTTTCGGGTCGCGAACACTGAAGCTTTCTTT.

The gene calls are TRBV6-5 and TRBJ2-1; 7 positions match TRBD2. V was pared by 6 bases and J by 3 bases, with 8 bases of the junction left unmatched. The length of the CDR3 is 15 residues. Germline CDR1 reads MNHEY; CDR2 reads SVGAGI. The DNA for the CDR3 is TGTGCCAGCAGGGCGAGCGGGAACCTCTACAATGAGCAGTTCTTC. Its translation is CASRASGNLYNEQFF.

The rearrangement uses TRBV24-1 and TRBJ1-2; D is uncertain. Germline V gene lookup returns CDR1 KGHDR and CDR2 SFDVKD. This CDR3 spans 12 amino acids. The germline V and J ends were trimmed by 4 bases and 4 bases, with 6 bases remaining between them. The DNA for the CDR3 is TGTGCCACCAGTGACCCAGTCTATGGCTACACCTTC. This translates into CATSDPVYGYTF.

The chain has TRBV6-5 and TRBJ2-2; D may be TRBD1 (5 bases). The ends were cut back, 0 bases at V and 4 bases at J, with 12 bases in the middle. This CDR3 spans 16 amino acids. In germline, CDR1 is MNHEY, CDR2 SVGAGI. The CDR3 is CASSYSSRGSTGELFF. CDR3 DNA: TGTGCCAGCAGTTACTCGAGTAGGGGTTCCACCGGGGAGCTGTTTTTT.

The V and J genes are TRBV28 and TRBJ1-5; 7 nucleotides align to TRBD1. Germline lookup yields CDR1 MDHEN and CDR2 SYDVKM. V gave up 6 bases and J gave up 3 bases; unmatched junction bases: 11. The CDR3 runs 16 residues. CDR3 sequence reads: CASSPGGTVLNQPQHF. CDR3 in DNA: TGTGCCAGCAGCCCAGGGGGGACAGTGCTCAATCAGCCCCAGCATTTT.

CDR3 sequence: CASSLRTSGSPETQYF. The CDR3 DNA sequence: TGTGCCAGCAGTTTAAGGACTAGCGGGAGCCCAGAGACCCAGTACTTC. V is TRBV27 and J is TRBJ2-5; 13 bases map to TRBD2. The CDR3 consists of 16 residues. V shed 2 bases, J shed 4 bases, and the junction held 4 bases outside the gene matches. Looked up from germline, CDR1 is MNHEY and CDR2 is SMNVEV (reference sequence).

The V call is TRBV28, the J call TRBJ2-2; tentatively, D is TRBD2 (5 bases). CDR3 size: 15 residues. Trimming removed 5 bases from V and 2 bases from J, with 12 bases in between. Germline CDR1 MDHEN, CDR2 SYDVKM. DNA for the CDR3: TGTGCCAGCAGTACTAGGTGGAGTAACACCGGGGAGCTGTTTTTT. Its protein is CASSTRWSNTGELFF.

V and J are TRBV9 and TRBJ1-4, with TRBD1 matching over 8 bases. This CDR3 is built from 15 residues. J was trimmed by 7 bases and V by 3 bases; bases with no gene match: 8. Germline V CDR1 and CDR2: SGDLS, YYNGEE. The CDR3 nucleotides read TGTGCCAGCAGCGGACAGGGTACAGGGGGTGAAAAACTGTTTTTT. It is translated as CASSGQGTGGEKLFF.

A single count supports this clone. This chain links TRBV19 with TRBJ2-2; D is perhaps TRBD1 (5 bases). Trimming took off 5 bases at V and 5 bases at J, with 15 bases between the two ends. This CDR3 contains 15 residues. The V gene's germline CDR1 is LNHDA and CDR2 SQIVND (reference sequence). CDR3 DNA: TGTGCCAGTAGTCTCGCTCTCAGGGATACCGGGGAGCTGTTTTTT. It is translated as CASSLALRDTGELFF.

This chain connects TRBV12-3 or TRBV12-4 to TRBJ2-6; D uncertain. This CDR3 has 13 amino acids. The V end was cut by 10 bases, the J end by 4 bases, with 11 bases between. As DNA, the CDR3 is TGTGCCACCTTGTCGAGAGGGGCCAACGTCCTGACTTTC. It encodes CATLSRGANVLTF.

The chain combines TRBV5-1 with TRBJ2-5, with a possible D match to TRBD1 (6 bases). With 0 bases removed from V and 1 base from J, the gap between germline ends came to 13 bases. The CDR3 has 16 residues. CDR1 SGHRS and CDR2 YFSETQ come from the germline V gene. The CDR3 nucleotides read TGCGCCAGCAGCTTGGGGGGGCAGGGCTTCCAAGAGACCCAGTACTTC. This gives the protein CASSLGGQGFQETQYF.

The rearrangement links TRBV4-1 to TRBJ2-7; 9 bases are a match to TRBD2. The V gene end was trimmed by 0 bases and the J gene end by 7 bases; junction bases not matched to a gene: 7. The germline CDR1 and CDR2 sequences are MGHRA and YSYEKL. There are 15 residues in the CDR3. The CDR3 sequence is CASSQDLLAGYEQYF. The CDR3, as DNA: TGCGCCAGCAGCCAAGACCTTCTAGCGGGATATGAGCAGTACTTC.

This clone occurred a few times. This chain uses TRBV2 with TRBJ1-2, with 9 bases aligning to TRBD1. This CDR3 is 13 amino acids long. Germline-derived CDR1 and CDR2 are SNHLY and FYNNEI. The V gene end was trimmed by 6 bases and the J gene end by 7 bases; junction bases not matched to a gene: 6. The CDR3 region is CASRPGTGSGYTF. CDR3 sequence (DNA): TGTGCCAGCAGACCCGGGACAGGGAGTGGCTACACCTTC.

The chain joins TRBV3-1 (or the pseudogene TRBV3-2) to TRBJ1-2, with D possibly TRBD1 on 5 matching bases. The germline CDR1 and CDR2 sequences are LGHDT and YNNKEL (reference sequence). This CDR3 contains 15 residues. V lost 4 bases, J lost 4 bases, and 16 bases lay in between. The CDR3 region is CASSPPMRQGYGYTF. Here the CDR3 DNA reads TGTGCCAGCAGCCCTCCCATGAGGCAGGGCTATGGCTACACCTTC.

This chain connects TRBV5-1 to TRBJ2-3; D is undetermined. From germline, CDR1 is SGHRS and CDR2 YFSETQ. CDR3 length: 14 residues. V lost 2 bases and J lost 5, with 12 bases in between. The CDR3 DNA sequence: TGCGCCAGCAGCTTTTCGGTTGGGCAAGATACGCAGTATTTT. It specifies CASSFSVGQDTQYF.

The genes are TRBV5-5 and TRBJ2-3, with a tentative D call TRBD1 (6 bases). The CDR3 is 14 amino acids. V dropped 5 bases and J dropped 2 bases, with 12 bases sitting between them. Germline CDR1 and CDR2: SGHKS and YYEKEE (reference sequence). CDR3 amino acids: CASRSDSFTDTQYF. In DNA form, the CDR3 reads TGTGCCAGCAGATCGGACAGCTTCACAGATACGCAGTATTTT.

The chain carries TRBV27 and TRBJ2-3; 8 bases agree with TRBD2. In germline, CDR1 is MNHEY, CDR2 SMNVEV (reference sequence). The ends lost 3 bases at V and 6 bases at J; junction bases unmatched: 8. This CDR3 is 15 amino acids long. The CDR3 reads CASSFGTRTSDTQYF. For the CDR3, the DNA is TGTGCCAGCAGTTTCGGGACTAGAACTTCCGATACGCAGTATTTT.